The rows below give T cell receptor beta chains drawn from one sample of a study of blood T cells in healthy people across ages. TCRdb fed the 5' RACE reads into MiXCR, producing one record per CDR3 protein. The sample consists of roughly 1,100,000 distinct CDR3 sequences, 25% of them appearing once. In addition, the sample was reused for a study of T cells of mothers and their children.

The sample comprised blood. The receptor set was obtained from a girl under 10 years old in good health. Both conserved end residues are part of each CDR3. A D gene is named only where the DNA matches it firmly. Where a row states a size, it is once, few, many or the class of an expanded clone; other rows omit it.

J,size,V,D,DNA,CDR3
TRBJ2-5,few,TRBV12-3/TRBV12-4,-,TGTGCCAGCAGCACCGAGGGGGGCCACAACGGGGCGACCCAGTACTTC,CASSTEGGHNGATQYF
TRBJ2-1,-,TRBV4-2,-,TGTGCCAGCAGCCAAGAAGACCAGGCGGGCTACAATGAGCAGTTCTTC,CASSQEDQAGYNEQFF
TRBJ2-1,-,TRBV20-1,-,TGCAGTGCTAGAGCACCTTTGAGGTACTCCTACAATGAGCAGTTCTTC,CSARAPLRYSYNEQFF
TRBJ1-1,-,TRBV4-1,-,TGCGCCAGCAGCCAAGAATACAGTTCTGAAGCTTTCTTT,CASSQEYSSEAFF
TRBJ2-5,-,TRBV27,-,TGTGCCAGCAGTTCAGTTACGCGGTATCGCCTCGGAGAGACCCAGTACTTC,CASSSVTRYRLGETQYF
TRBJ2-6,-,TRBV4-2,-,TGTGCCAGCAGCCAAGACCCCGACAGCTCTGGGGCCAACGTCCTGACTTTC,CASSQDPDSSGANVLTF
TRBJ2-3,few,TRBV4-1,-,TGCGCCAGCAGCCTGGGTTGGGCCACAGATACGCAGTATTTT,CASSLGWATDTQYF
TRBJ2-5,-,TRBV12-3/TRBV12-4,-,TGTGCCAGCAGTTTAGGCGGGGTTGCGAGGGTCGGGACCCAGTACTTC,CASSLGGVARVGTQYF
TRBJ2-3,-,TRBV24-1,-,TGTGCCACCAGTGTAGGGGTCACAGATACGCAGTATTTT,CATSVGVTDTQYF
TRBJ1-1,-,TRBV2,-,TGTGCCAGCAGTGAAAGGGGCGCAGGGATGAGTGAAGCTTTCTTT,CASSERGAGMSEAFF
TRBJ2-6,-,TRBV7-2,-,TGTGCCAGCAGCTTACCGAGGGCCACTGGGGCCAACGTCCTGACTTTC,CASSLPRATGANVLTF
TRBJ1-6,-,TRBV7-2,TRBD1,TGTGCCAGCAGCCCGGGACAGGGTTTGACCCTCCACTTT,CASSPGQGLTLHF
TRBJ1-1,-,TRBV27,-,TGTGCCAGCAGCGTATTGGGCCTCAACACTGAAGCTTTCTTT,CASSVLGLNTEAFF
TRBJ1-1,-,TRBV6-1,TRBD1,TGTGCCAGCAGCGACAGGGGGTTAGGTGAAGCTTTCTTT,CASSDRGLGEAFF
TRBJ2-3,-,TRBV10-2,TRBD2,TGCGCCAGCATGCGGGGACTAGCGTTGGATACGCAGTATTTT,CASMRGLALDTQYF
TRBJ2-2,few,TRBV5-1,-,TGCGCCAGCAGCTTGGAACAGAACACCGGGGAGCTGTTTTTT,CASSLEQNTGELFF
TRBJ2-3,-,TRBV27,-,TGTGCCAGCAGTTCCTCTCAGGGTTATACGCAGTATTTT,CASSSSQGYTQYF
TRBJ1-3,-,TRBV28,-,TGTGCCAGCAGTTTGGGTTCGAACCTCTCTGGAAACACCATATATTTT,CASSLGSNLSGNTIYF